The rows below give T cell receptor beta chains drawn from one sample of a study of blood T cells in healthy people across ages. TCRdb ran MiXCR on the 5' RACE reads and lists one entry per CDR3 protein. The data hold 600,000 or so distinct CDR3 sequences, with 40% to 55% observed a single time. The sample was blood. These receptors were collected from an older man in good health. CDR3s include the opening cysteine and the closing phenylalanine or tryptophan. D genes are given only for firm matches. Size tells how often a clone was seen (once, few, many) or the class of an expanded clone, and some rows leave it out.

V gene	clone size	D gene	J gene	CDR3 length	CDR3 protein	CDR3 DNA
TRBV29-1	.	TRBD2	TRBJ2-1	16	CSVGGWERSSYNEQFF	TGCAGCGTGGGGGGGTGGGAGCGGAGCTCCTACAATGAGCAGTTCTTC
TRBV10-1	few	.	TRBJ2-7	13	CASSESDSYEQYF	TGCGCCAGCAGTGAGTCGGACTCCTACGAGCAGTACTTC
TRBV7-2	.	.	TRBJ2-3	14	CASSFEWEPDTQYF	TGTGCCAGCAGTTTTGAGTGGGAGCCAGATACGCAGTATTTT
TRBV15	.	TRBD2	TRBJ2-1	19	CATSRDLRAGSSGYNEQFF	TGTGCCACCAGCAGAGATCTCCGGGCCGGGTCTAGCGGTTACAATGAGCAGTTCTTC
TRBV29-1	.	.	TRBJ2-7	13	CSVVGQPSYEQYF	TGCAGCGTTGTCGGGCAGCCATCCTACGAGCAGTACTTC
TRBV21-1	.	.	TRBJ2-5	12	CASSKGKETQYF	TGTGCCAGCAGCAAAGGAAAAGAGACCCAGTACTTC
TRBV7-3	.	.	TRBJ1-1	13	CASSPQWMGEAFF	TGTGCCAGCAGCCCGCAGTGGATGGGTGAAGCTTTCTTT
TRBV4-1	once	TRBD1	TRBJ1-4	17	CASSQGLDRGTNEKLFF	TGCGCCAGCAGCCAGGGTCTGGACAGGGGAACTAATGAAAAACTGTTTTTT
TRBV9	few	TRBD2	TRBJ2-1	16	CASSVAAGGSYNEQFF	TGTGCCAGCAGCGTAGCTGCGGGGGGGTCCTACAATGAGCAGTTCTTC
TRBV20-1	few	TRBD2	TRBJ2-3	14	CSATAGVPPDTQYF	TGCAGTGCTACGGCGGGAGTCCCCCCAGATACGCAGTATTTT
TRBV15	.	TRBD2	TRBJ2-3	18	CATSRSPTSGVLTDTQYF	TGTGCCACCAGCAGATCTCCGACTAGCGGGGTTCTCACAGATACGCAGTATTTT
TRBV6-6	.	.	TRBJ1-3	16	CASTADRRSGGNTIYF	TGTGCCAGCACCGCAGATAGAAGATCGGGGGGAAACACCATATATTTT
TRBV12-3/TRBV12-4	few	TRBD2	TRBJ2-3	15	CASSFVTSGGDTQYF	TGTGCCAGCAGTTTCGTGACTAGCGGGGGGGATACGCAGTATTTT
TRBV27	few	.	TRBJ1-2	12	CASSPQYYGYTF	TGTGCCAGCAGTCCTCAATACTATGGCTACACCTTC
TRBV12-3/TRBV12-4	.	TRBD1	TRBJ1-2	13	CASSGGTDYGYTF	TGTGCCAGCAGTGGGGGGACAGACTATGGCTACACCTTC
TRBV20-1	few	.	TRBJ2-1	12	CSAVRWAGEQFF	TGCAGTGCTGTCCGTTGGGCGGGTGAGCAGTTCTTC
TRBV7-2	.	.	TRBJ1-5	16	CASSSSAGNRNQPQHF	TGTGCCAGCAGCTCCAGTGCCGGGAACAGAAATCAGCCCCAGCATTTT